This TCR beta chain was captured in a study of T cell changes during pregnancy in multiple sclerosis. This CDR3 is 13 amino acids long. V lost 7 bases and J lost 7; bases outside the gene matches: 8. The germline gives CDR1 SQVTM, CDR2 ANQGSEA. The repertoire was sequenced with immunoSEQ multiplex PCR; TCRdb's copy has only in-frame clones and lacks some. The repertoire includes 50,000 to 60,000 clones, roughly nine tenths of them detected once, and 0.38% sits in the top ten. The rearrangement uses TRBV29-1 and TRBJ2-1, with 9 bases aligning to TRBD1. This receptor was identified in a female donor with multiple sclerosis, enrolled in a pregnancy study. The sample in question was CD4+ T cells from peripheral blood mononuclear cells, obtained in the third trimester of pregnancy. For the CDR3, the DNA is TGCAGCGCAGGGACAGGGTTTGAGAATGAGCAGTTCTTC. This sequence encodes CSAGTGFENEQFF.